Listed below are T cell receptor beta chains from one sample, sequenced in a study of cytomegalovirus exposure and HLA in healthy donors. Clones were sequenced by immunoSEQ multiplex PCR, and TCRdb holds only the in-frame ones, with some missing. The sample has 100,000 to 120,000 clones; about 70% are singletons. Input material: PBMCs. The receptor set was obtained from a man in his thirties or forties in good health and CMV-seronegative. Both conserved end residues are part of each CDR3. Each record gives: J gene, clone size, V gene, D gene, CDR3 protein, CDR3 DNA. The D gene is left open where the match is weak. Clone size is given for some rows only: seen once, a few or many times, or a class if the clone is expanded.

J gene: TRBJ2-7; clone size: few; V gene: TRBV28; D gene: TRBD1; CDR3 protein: CASSSRTGPYEQYF; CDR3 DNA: TGTGCCAGCAGTTCTCGGACAGGGCCTTACGAGCAGTACTTC
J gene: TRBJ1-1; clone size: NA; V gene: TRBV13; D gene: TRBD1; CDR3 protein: CASSKGQSMNTEAFF; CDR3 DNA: TGTGCCAGCAGCAAGGGACAGTCCATGAACACTGAAGCTTTCTTT
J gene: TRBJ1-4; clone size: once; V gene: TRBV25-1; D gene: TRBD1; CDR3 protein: CASSDRDRGNEKLFF; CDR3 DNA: TGTGCCAGCAGTGACAGGGACAGGGGTAATGAAAAACTGTTTTTT
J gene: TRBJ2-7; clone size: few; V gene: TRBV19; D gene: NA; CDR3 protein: CASSTDGGRYEQYF; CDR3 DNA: TGTGCCAGTAGCACTGACGGAGGACGCTACGAGCAGTACTTC
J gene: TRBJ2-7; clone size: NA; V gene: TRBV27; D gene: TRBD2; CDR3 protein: CASSLGTRRGEYF; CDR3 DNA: TGTGCCAGCAGCTTAGGGACTAGGCGCGGCGAGTACTTC
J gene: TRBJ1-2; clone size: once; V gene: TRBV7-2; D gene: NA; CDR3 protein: CASSLGGGVSNYGYTF; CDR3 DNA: TGTGCCAGCAGCTTAGGGGGGGGCGTATCTAACTATGGCTACACCTTC
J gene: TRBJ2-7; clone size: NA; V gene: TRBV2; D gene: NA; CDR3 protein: CASSVSRGPVRAREQYF; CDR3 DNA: TGTGCCAGCAGCGTGAGTAGGGGTCCGGTTCGAGCTAGGGAGCAGTACTTC
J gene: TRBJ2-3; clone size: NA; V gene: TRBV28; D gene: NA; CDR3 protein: CASRGELNTDTQYF; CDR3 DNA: TGTGCCAGCAGGGGAGAGTTAAACACAGATACGCAGTATTTT
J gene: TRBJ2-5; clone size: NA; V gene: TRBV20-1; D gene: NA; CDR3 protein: CSASPTYEQYF; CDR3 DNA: TGCAGTGCTTCACCCACTTATGAGCAGTACTTC
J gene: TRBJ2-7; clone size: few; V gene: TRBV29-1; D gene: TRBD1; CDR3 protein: CSGLTGRYEQYF; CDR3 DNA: TGCAGCGGACTGACAGGGCGGTACGAGCAGTACTTC
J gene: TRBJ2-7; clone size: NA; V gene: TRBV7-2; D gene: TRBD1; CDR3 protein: CASSLVVGQGYF; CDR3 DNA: TGTGCCAGCAGCTTAGTGGTTGGACAGGGGTACTTC
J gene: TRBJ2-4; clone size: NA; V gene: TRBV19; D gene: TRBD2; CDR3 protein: CASSIGSGSLNIQYF; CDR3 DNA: TGTGCCAGTAGTATTGGTAGCGGGAGTTTGAACATTCAGTACTTC
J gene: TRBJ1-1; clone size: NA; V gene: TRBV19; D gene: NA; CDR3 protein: CASSIVEAPEAFF; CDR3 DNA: TGTGCCAGTAGTATCGTGGAGGCTCCTGAAGCTTTCTTT
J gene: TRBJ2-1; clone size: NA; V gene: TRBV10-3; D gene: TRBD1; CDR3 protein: CAIRQGSDEQFF; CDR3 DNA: TGTGCCATCCGACAGGGCTCCGATGAGCAGTTCTTC
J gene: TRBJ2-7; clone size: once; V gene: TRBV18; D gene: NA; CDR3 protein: CASSPRIPGSYEQYF; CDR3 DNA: TGTGCCAGCTCACCACGAATCCCAGGCTCCTACGAGCAGTACTTC
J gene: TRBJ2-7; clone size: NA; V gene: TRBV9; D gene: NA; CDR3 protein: CASTLASGDLVYEQYF; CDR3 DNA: TGTGCCAGCACTCTCGCCTCAGGGGACCTCGTGTACGAGCAGTACTTC
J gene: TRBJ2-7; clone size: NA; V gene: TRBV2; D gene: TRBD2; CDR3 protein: CASSPTSGRSYEQYF; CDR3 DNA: TGTGCCAGCAGTCCGACTAGCGGGAGGTCCTACGAGCAGTACTTC
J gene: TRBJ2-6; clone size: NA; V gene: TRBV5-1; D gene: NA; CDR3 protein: CASSFRGDLANVLTF; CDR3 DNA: TGCGCCAGCAGCTTCAGAGGGGACTTGGCCAACGTCCTGACTTTC
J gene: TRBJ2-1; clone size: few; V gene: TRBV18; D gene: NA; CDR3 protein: CASSPTDSPWGNEQFF; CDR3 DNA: TGTGCCAGCTCACCCACCGACAGTCCTTGGGGTAATGAGCAGTTCTTC
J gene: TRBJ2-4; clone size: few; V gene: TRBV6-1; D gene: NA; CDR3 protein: CASSDGVPSAKNIQYF; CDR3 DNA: TGTGCCAGCAGTGACGGGGTCCCTAGCGCCAAAAACATTCAGTACTTC
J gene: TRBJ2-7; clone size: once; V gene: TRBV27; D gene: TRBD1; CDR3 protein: CASSAMGQTYEQYF; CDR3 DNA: TGTGCCAGCAGTGCTATGGGACAGACCTACGAGCAGTACTTC
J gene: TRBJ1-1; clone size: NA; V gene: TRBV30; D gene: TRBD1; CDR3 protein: CASDRDPNTEAFF; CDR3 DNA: TGTGCCTCTGACAGGGACCCTAACACTGAAGCTTTCTTT
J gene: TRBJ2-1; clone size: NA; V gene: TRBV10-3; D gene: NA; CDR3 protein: CAILAEFNEQFF; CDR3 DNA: TGTGCCATCTTGGCGGAGTTCAATGAGCAGTTCTTC
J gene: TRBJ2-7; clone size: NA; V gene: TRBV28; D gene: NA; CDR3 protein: CASSLKGDEQYF; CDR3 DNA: TGTGCCAGCAGTTTGAAAGGGGACGAGCAGTACTTC
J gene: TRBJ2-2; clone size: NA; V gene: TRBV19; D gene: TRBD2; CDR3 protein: CASSGRTRSNTGELFF; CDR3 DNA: TGTGCCAGTAGTGGAAGGACTAGATCGAATACCGGGGAGCTGTTTTTT
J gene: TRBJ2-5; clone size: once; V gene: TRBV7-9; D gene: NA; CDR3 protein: CASSQGGGETQYF; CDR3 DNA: TGTGCCAGCAGCCAAGGGGGTGGGGAGACCCAGTACTTC
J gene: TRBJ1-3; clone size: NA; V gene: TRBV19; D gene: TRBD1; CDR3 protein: CASGDSSSGNTIYF; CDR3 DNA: TGTGCCAGTGGGGACAGCAGCTCTGGAAACACCATATATTTT
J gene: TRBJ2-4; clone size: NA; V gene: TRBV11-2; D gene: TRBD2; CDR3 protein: CASSSGIAKNIQYF; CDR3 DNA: TGTGCCAGCTCTAGCGGGATAGCCAAAAACATTCAGTACTTC
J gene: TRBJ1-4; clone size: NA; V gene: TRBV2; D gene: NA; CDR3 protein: CARRKGNEKLFF; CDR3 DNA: TGTGCCAGACGGAAGGGGAATGAAAAACTGTTTTTT
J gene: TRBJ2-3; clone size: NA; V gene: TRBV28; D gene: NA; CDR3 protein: CASSLSRDTQYF; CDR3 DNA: TGTGCCAGCTCACTGTCCCGAGATACGCAGTATTTT
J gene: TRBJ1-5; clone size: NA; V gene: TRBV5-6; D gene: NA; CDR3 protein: CASSLYTSNQPQHF; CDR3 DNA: TGTGCCAGCAGCTTGTACACTAGCAATCAGCCCCAGCATTTT
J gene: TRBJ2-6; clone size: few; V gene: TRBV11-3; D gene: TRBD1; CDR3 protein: CASSTLTGGYHISGANGLTF; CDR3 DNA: TGTGCCAGCAGCACCTTGACAGGGGGCTACCACATCTCTGGGGCCAACGGCCTGACTTTC
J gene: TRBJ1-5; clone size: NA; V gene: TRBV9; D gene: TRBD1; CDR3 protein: CASSVGGGPHQPQHF; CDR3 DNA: TGTGCCAGCAGCGTAGGAGGGGGCCCCCATCAGCCCCAGCATTTT
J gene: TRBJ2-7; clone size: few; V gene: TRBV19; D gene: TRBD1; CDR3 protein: CASSMNDRVEQYF; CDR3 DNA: TGTGCCAGTAGTATGAATGACAGGGTTGAGCAGTACTTC
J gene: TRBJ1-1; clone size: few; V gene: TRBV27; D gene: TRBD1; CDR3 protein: CASSFIRGQVMNTEAFF; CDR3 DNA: TGTGCCAGCAGTTTTATCAGGGGGCAAGTTATGAACACTGAAGCTTTCTTT
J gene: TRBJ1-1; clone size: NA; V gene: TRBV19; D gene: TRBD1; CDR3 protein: CASSPLNSGQGDTFF; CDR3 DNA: TGTGCCAGTAGTCCCCTTAATTCGGGACAGGGGGATACTTTCTTT
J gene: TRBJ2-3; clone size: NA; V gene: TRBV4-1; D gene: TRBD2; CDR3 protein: CASSQVGGGTDTQYF; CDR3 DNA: TGCGCCAGCAGCCAAGTGGGAGGGGGCACAGATACGCAGTATTTT
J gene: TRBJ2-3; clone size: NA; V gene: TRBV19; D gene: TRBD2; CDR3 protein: CASSMFWGGGSTDTQYF; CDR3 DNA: TGTGCCAGTAGTATGTTCTGGGGGGGTGGGAGCACAGATACGCAGTATTTT
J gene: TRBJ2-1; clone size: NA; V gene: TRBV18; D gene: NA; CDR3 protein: CASSSTGRYEQFF; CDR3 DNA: TGTGCCAGCTCATCGACAGGGAGGTATGAGCAGTTCTTC
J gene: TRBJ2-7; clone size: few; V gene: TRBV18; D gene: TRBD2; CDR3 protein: CASSPTSGPTYEQYF; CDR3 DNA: TGTGCCAGCTCACCTACTAGCGGGCCCACCTACGAGCAGTACTTC
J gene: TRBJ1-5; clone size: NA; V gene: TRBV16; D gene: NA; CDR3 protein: CAGSQFIGGNQPQHF; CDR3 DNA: TGTGCCGGCAGCCAATTCATCGGGGGCAATCAGCCCCAGCATTTT
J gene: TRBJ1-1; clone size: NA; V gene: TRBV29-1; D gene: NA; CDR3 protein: CSVRFTGIWAEAFF; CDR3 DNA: TGCAGCGTTAGATTTACAGGGATTTGGGCTGAAGCTTTCTTT
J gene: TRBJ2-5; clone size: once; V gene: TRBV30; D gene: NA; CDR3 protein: CAWSRDQETQYF; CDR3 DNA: TGTGCCTGGAGTCGGGACCAAGAGACCCAGTACTTC
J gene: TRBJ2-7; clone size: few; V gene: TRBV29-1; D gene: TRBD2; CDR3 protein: CSVDRGLAGLEGIHEQYF; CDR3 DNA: TGCAGCGTTGACAGGGGACTAGCGGGACTGGAGGGAATCCACGAGCAGTACTTC
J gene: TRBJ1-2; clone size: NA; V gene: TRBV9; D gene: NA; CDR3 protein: CASSSQNRGYTF; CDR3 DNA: TGTGCCAGCAGCTCCCAAAATCGGGGCTACACCTTC
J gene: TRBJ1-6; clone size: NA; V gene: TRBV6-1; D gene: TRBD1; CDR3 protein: CASSEAQGDNSPLHF; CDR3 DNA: TGTGCCAGCAGTGAAGCACAGGGGGATAATTCACCCCTCCACTTT
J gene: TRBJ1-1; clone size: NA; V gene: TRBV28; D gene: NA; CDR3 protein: CASSYLSAEAFF; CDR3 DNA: TGTGCCAGCAGCTATTTAAGTGCTGAAGCTTTCTTT
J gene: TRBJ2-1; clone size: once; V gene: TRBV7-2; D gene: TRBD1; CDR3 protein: CASSLSPTGLSEQFF; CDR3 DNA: TGTGCCAGCAGCTTAAGTCCGACAGGGCTTAGTGAGCAGTTCTTC
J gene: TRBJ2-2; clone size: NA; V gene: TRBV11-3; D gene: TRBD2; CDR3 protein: CASQRGLSTGELFF; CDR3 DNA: TGTGCCAGCCAGCGGGGGCTTTCCACCGGGGAGCTGTTTTTT
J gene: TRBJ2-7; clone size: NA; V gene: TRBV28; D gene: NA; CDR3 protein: CASSFPGLYEQYF; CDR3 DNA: TGTGCCAGCAGTTTCCCGGGACTCTACGAGCAGTACTTC
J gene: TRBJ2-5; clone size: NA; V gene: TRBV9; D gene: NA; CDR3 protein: CASSVAPGTRETQYF; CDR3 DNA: TGTGCCAGCAGCGTAGCCCCGGGGACACGGGAGACCCAGTACTTC
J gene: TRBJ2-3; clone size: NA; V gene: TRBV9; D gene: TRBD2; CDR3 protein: CASSTWTSGSTDTQYF; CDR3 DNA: TGTGCCAGCAGCACCTGGACTAGCGGGAGTACAGATACGCAGTATTTT